The rows below give T cell receptor beta chains drawn from one sample of a study of cytomegalovirus exposure and HLA in healthy donors. The repertoire was sequenced with immunoSEQ multiplex PCR; TCRdb's copy has only in-frame clones and lacks some. The sample lists some 170,000 clones, roughly two thirds seen once, with under 3.5% in the top ten. The specimen was PBMCs. These receptors were taken from a woman aged 25 to 39 in good health and CMV-seronegative. Each CDR3 is given with its conserved first and last residue. A D gene is named only where the DNA matches it firmly. Rows give clone size only sometimes, using once, few, many, or a class for an expanded clone.

j_call: TRBJ2-7; clone_size: .; d_call: .; v_call: TRBV19; cdr3_nt: TGTGCCAGTAGTATTTACAGAAACTACGAGCAGTACTTC; cdr3_aa: CASSIYRNYEQYF
j_call: TRBJ2-2; clone_size: .; d_call: .; v_call: TRBV27; cdr3_nt: TGTGCCAGCAGTATCTCCGGGGAGCTGTTTTTT; cdr3_aa: CASSISGELFF
j_call: TRBJ2-3; clone_size: few; d_call: TRBD1; v_call: TRBV5-3; cdr3_nt: TGTGCCAGAAGCTTGGGGTCCGCAGGGGGCTATAGCACAGATACGCAGTATTTT; cdr3_aa: CARSLGSAGGYSTDTQYF
j_call: TRBJ2-2; clone_size: once; d_call: TRBD2; v_call: TRBV4-2; cdr3_nt: TGTGCCAGCAGCCAAGATACGGGAGGCGGGGAGCTGTTTTTT; cdr3_aa: CASSQDTGGGELFF
j_call: TRBJ2-7; clone_size: once; d_call: TRBD2; v_call: TRBV4-1; cdr3_nt: TGCGCCAGCAGCCAAGGGGAGGGAGTAAGGTACGAGCAGTACTTC; cdr3_aa: CASSQGEGVRYEQYF
j_call: TRBJ2-5; clone_size: .; d_call: TRBD2; v_call: TRBV7-2; cdr3_nt: TGTGCCAGCAGCCCTCGGCGGGAGGGGTGGGAGACCCAGTACTTC; cdr3_aa: CASSPRREGWETQYF
j_call: TRBJ2-7; clone_size: .; d_call: TRBD1; v_call: TRBV5-4; cdr3_nt: TGTGCCAGCAGCGGGATACAGGGGTCGGGGAACGAGCAGTACTTC; cdr3_aa: CASSGIQGSGNEQYF
j_call: TRBJ2-7; clone_size: .; d_call: .; v_call: TRBV5-6; cdr3_nt: TGTGCCAGCAGCTACGCACTAGGGGAGCAGTACTTC; cdr3_aa: CASSYALGEQYF
j_call: TRBJ2-7; clone_size: .; d_call: .; v_call: TRBV6-1; cdr3_nt: TGTGCCAGCCAACCGGGTGGGGGCTTAGCCTACGAGCAGTACTTC; cdr3_aa: CASQPGGGLAYEQYF
j_call: TRBJ1-4; clone_size: few; d_call: TRBD1; v_call: TRBV7-2; cdr3_nt: TGTGCCAGCAGACGGACAGGGTATTCTGAAAAACTGTTTTTT; cdr3_aa: CASRRTGYSEKLFF
j_call: TRBJ1-2; clone_size: .; d_call: .; v_call: TRBV6-1; cdr3_nt: TGTGCCAGCAGTGAGAGGGACTATGGCTACACCTTC; cdr3_aa: CASSERDYGYTF
j_call: TRBJ2-5; clone_size: .; d_call: TRBD1; v_call: TRBV2; cdr3_nt: TGTGCCAGCAGGGACGACAGGGTCGAGACCCAGTACTTC; cdr3_aa: CASRDDRVETQYF
j_call: TRBJ1-6; clone_size: .; d_call: .; v_call: TRBV25-1; cdr3_nt: TGTGCCAGCAGTGACTTCGCAGACAGTTCACCCCTCCACTTT; cdr3_aa: CASSDFADSSPLHF
j_call: TRBJ1-2; clone_size: once; d_call: TRBD1; v_call: TRBV25-1; cdr3_nt: TGTGCCAGCAGTGACCACCAGGGACAGGGGAATGGCTACACCTTC; cdr3_aa: CASSDHQGQGNGYTF
j_call: TRBJ2-3; clone_size: once; d_call: TRBD2; v_call: TRBV13; cdr3_nt: TGTGCCAGCAGCTTAGCGGGACTAGCCACAGATACGCAGTATTTT; cdr3_aa: CASSLAGLATDTQYF
j_call: TRBJ2-2; clone_size: .; d_call: TRBD2; v_call: TRBV7-8; cdr3_nt: TGTGCCAGCAGCTTACACGGCGGGAGTTCAGGGGAGCTGTTTTTT; cdr3_aa: CASSLHGGSSGELFF